This T cell receptor beta chain was obtained from a study of CD8+ T cells in alopecia areata. Study-wide background: For treated patients, severity scores reflected the percentage of scalp area affected.

As concerns this clone: Its target is not known.

Documented treatment: oral pan-JAK inhibitor, 5-10 mg twice daily. Whole-study results and caveats: Tofacitinib significantly decreased scalp clonality and expanded CD8+ clones among top 100.

CDR3 length equals 13 residues. Trimming took off 0 bases at V and 7 bases at J, with 9 bases between the two ends. CDR1 and CDR2 (germline): LNHNV, YYDKDF (reference sequence). Sequencing relied on a cDNA template that was reverse transcribed from extracted RNA. Using immunoSEQ multiplex PCR, the repertoire was profiled, and TCRdb retains in-frame clones only, with some absent. The data hold 100,000 to 120,000 clones, with 50% to 65% observed a single time. The chain joins TRBV15 to TRBJ2-5; D is unclear. The specimen comprised CD4+ T cells sorted from blood, sampled at week 24, from a patient treated with tofacitinib. This TCR was sampled from a human donor with alopecia areata. This CDR3 is CATSRDVSGTQYF. CDR3 nucleotides: TGTGCCACCAGCAGAGATGTCTCAGGGACCCAGTACTTC.